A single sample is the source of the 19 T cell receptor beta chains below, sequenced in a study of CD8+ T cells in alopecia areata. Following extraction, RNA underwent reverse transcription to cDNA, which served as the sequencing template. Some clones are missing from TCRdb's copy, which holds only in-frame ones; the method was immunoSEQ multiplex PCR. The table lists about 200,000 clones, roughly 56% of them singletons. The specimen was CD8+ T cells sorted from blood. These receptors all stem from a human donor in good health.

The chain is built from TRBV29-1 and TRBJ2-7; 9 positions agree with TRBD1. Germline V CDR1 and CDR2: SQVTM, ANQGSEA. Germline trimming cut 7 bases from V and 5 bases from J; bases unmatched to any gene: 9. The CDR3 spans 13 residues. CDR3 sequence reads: CSACPGTGNEQYF. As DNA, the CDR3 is TGCAGCGCTTGTCCCGGGACAGGGAACGAGCAGTACTTC.

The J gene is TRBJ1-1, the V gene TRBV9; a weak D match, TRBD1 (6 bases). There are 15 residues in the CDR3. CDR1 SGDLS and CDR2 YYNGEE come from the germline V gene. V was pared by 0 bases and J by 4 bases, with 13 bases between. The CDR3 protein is CASSVDPGAVTEAFF. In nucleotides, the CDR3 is TGTGCCAGCAGCGTAGATCCGGGGGCGGTCACTGAAGCTTTCTTT. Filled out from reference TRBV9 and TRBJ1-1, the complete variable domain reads DSGVTQTPKHLITATGQRVTLRCSPRSGDLSVYWYQQSLDQGLQFLIQYYNGEERAKGNILERFSAQQFPDLHSELNLSSLELGDSALYFCASSVDPGAVTEAFFGQGTRLTVV.

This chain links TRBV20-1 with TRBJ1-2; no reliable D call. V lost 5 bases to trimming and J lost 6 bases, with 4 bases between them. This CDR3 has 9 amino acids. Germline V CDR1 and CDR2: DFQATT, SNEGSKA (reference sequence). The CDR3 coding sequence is TGCAGTGCTGGGGATGGCTACACCTTC. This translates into CSAGDGYTF.

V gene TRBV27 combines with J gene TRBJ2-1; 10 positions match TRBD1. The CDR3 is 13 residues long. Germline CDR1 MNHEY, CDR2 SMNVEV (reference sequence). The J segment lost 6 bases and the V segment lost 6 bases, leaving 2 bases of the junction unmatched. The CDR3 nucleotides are TGTGCCAGCAGCTGGACAGGGGGCAATGAGCAGTTCTTC. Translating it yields CASSWTGGNEQFF.

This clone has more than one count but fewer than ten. This CDR3 reads CATRALAGASSYNEQFF. Written as DNA, the CDR3 is TGTGCCACTCGAGCCCTAGCGGGGGCAAGCTCCTACAATGAGCAGTTCTTC. This chain links TRBV2 with TRBJ2-1; 10 bases match TRBD2. Trimming cost V 10 bases and J 0 bases; bases outside gene matches: 12. From germline, CDR1 is SNHLY and CDR2 FYNNEI. The CDR3 covers 17 residues.

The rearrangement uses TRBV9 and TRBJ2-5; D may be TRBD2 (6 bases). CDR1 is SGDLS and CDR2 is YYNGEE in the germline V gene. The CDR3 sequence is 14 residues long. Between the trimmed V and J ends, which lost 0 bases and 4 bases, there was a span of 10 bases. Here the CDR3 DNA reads TGTGCCAGCAGCGTAGATGGGGGGTCAGAGACCCAGTACTTC. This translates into CASSVDGGSETQYF.

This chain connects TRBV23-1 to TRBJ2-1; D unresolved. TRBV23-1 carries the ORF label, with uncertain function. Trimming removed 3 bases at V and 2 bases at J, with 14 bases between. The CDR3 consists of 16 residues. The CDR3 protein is CASSHSGPFTYNEQFF. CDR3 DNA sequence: TGCGCCAGCAGTCATTCCGGGCCTTTTACCTACAATGAGCAGTTCTTC.

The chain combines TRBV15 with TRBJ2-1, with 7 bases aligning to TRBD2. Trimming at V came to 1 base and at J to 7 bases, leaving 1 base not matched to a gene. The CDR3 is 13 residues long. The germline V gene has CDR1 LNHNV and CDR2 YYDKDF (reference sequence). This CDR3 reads CATSRVGGNEQFF. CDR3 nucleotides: TGTGCCACCAGCAGAGTGGGGGGGAATGAGCAGTTCTTC.

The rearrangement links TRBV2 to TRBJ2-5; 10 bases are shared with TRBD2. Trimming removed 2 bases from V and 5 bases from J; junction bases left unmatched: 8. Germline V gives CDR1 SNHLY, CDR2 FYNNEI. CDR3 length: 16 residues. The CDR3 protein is CASSELRTSGSETQYF. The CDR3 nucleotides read TGTGCCAGCAGTGAATTGAGGACTAGCGGTTCGGAGACCCAGTACTTC.

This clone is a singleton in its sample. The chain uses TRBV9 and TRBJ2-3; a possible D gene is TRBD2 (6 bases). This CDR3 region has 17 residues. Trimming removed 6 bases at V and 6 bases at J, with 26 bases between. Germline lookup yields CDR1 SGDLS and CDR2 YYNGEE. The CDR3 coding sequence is TGTGCCAGCAACATAGGCCTATCGGGTTTCGCGGGGGATACGCAGTATTTT. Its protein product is CASNIGLSGFAGDTQYF.

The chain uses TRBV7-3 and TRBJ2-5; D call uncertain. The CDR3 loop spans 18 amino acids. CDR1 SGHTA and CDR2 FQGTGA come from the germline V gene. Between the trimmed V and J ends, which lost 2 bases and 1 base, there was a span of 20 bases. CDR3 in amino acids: CASSLGPYVDGAQETQYF. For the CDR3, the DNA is TGTGCCAGCAGCTTAGGGCCCTATGTGGACGGAGCCCAAGAGACCCAGTACTTC.

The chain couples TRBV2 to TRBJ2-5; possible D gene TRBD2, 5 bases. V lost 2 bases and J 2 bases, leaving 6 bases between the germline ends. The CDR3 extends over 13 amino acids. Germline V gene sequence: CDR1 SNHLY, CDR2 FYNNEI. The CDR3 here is CASSESGQETQYF. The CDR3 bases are TGTGCCAGCAGTGAAAGCGGTCAAGAGACCCAGTACTTC.

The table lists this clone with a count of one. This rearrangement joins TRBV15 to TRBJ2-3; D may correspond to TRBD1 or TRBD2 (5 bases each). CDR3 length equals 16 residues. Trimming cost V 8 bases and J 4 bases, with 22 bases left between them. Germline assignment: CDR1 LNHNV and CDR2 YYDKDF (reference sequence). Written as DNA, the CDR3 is TGTGCCACCGCCCACAGCCCGAGGGGCGTCGCAGATACGCAGTATTTT. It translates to CATAHSPRGVADTQYF. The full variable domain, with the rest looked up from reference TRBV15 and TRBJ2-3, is DAMVIQNPRYQVTQFGKPVTLSCSQTLNHNVMYWYQQKSSQAPKLLFHYYDKDFNNEADTPDNFQSRRPNTSFCFLDIRSPGLGDTAMYLCATAHSPRGVADTQYFGPGTRLTVL.

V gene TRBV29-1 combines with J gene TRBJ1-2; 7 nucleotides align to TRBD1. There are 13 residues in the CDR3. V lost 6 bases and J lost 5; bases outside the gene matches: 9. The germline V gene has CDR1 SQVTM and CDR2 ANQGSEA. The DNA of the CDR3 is TGCAGCGTAGAGGGGGACAGAGATTATGGCTACACCTTC. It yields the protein CSVEGDRDYGYTF.

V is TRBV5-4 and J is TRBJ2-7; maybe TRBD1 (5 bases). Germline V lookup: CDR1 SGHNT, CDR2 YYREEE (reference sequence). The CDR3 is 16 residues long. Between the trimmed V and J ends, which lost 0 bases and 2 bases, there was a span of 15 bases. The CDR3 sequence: CASSLVTSSRAYEQYF. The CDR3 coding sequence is TGTGCCAGCAGCTTGGTGACATCCAGCAGGGCCTACGAGCAGTACTTC.

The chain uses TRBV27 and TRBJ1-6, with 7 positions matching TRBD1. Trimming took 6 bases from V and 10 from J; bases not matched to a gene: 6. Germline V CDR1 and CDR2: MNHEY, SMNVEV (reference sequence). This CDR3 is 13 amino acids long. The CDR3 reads CASSQQGSSPLHF. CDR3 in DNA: TGTGCCAGCAGCCAACAGGGGAGCTCACCCCTCCACTTT.

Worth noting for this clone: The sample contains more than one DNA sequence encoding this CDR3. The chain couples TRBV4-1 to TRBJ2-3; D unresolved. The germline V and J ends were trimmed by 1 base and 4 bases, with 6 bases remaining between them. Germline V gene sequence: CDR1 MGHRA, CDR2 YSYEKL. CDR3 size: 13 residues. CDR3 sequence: CASSQVLADTQYF. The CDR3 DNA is TGCGCCAGCAGCCAAGTCCTGGCAGATACGCAGTATTTT.

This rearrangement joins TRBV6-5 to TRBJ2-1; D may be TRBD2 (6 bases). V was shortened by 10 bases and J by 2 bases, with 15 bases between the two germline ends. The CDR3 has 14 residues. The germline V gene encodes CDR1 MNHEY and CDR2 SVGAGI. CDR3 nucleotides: TGTGCCATATCGCGTAGCGGCCCCTACAATGAGCAGTTCTTC. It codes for CAISRSGPYNEQFF.

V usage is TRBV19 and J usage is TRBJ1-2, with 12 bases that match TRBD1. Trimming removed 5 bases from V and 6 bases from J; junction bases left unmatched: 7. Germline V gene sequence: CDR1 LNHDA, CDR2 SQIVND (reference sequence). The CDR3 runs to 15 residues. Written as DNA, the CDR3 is TGTGCCAGTAGTGACCGGGACAGGGGGCTCGATGGCTACACCTTC. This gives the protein CASSDRDRGLDGYTF.